One and the same sample provided the 5 T cell receptor beta chains below, sequenced in a study of blood T cells in healthy people across ages (dated by TCRdb to between 2014 and 2016). The library was built by means of 5' RACE. The sequencer was an Illumina HiSeq 2500. A second PCR of roughly 7 to 12 cycles was performed with a sample-barcoded 5' primer and a J-beta primer mix. TCRdb cleaned the public reads at Q25 with fastp, built clones with MiXCR and kept in-frame beta chains. Rows matching on CDR3 protein sequence are summarized as one entry with the most common DNA and genes. Within this sample are about 400,000 distinct CDR3 sequences, with over 45% of them counted one time only. Around 49% of the sample is taken by the ten largest. Material: blood. The receptors stem from a man in his sixties in good health.

This clonotype came up a few times. The rearrangement uses TRBV12-3 or TRBV12-4 and TRBJ2-7; 7 nucleotides agree with TRBD2. The CDR3 runs 14 residues. With V trimmed by 4 bases and J by 2 bases, 5 bases remained unmatched. The CDR3 region is CASSSGGSAYEQYF. The CDR3 DNA reads as TGTGCCAGCAGTTCGGGAGGTAGTGCCTACGAGCAGTACTTC.

In regard to this clonotype: This sequence may be a read error, since a much larger clone differs from it by one base. The gene calls are TRBV7-2 and TRBJ2-1; 11 nucleotides line up with TRBD1. The CDR3 is made up of 19 amino acids. The V gene's germline CDR1 is SGHTA and CDR2 FQGNSA. After removal of 5 bases from V and 0 bases from J, the junction contained 12 bases not matched to a gene. As DNA, the CDR3 is TGTGCCAGCAGCCCCTCGGACAGGGGGCAATACCGCTCCTACAATGAGCAGTTCTTC. It yields the protein CASSPSDRGQYRSYNEQFF.

The V and J genes are TRBV24-1 and TRBJ2-4; unclear D gene. Judging by the DNA end, TRBJ2-7 fits better; the J call may be wrong. Germline assignment: CDR1 KGHDR and CDR2 SFDVKD. The CDR3 runs to 11 residues. DNA of the CDR3: TGTGCCACCAGTGACCCAGGCGAGCAGTACTTC. Protein: CATSDPGEQYF.

This clonotype was picked up many times. The CDR3: CAISDSGGPNEQYF. The CDR3 DNA reads as TGTGCCATCAGTGATTCGGGGGGACCAAACGAGCAGTACTTC. This chain joins TRBV10-3 and TRBJ2-7; 7 bases map to TRBD2. V trimming: 3 bases; J trimming: 5 bases; junction bases outside the gene matches: 7. From germline, CDR1 is ENHRY and CDR2 SYGVKD. CDR3 size: 14 residues.

Only a few counts were recorded for this clonotype. An end of the junction differs from the germline gene, which may be a read error. The CDR3 DNA is TGTGCCAGCAGTTCCAAGCGGTGCAGCAATCAACCCCAGCATTTT. Its translation is CASSSKRCSNQPQHF. V gene TRBV6-5 combines with J gene TRBJ1-5; D not certain. This CDR3 is 15 amino acids long. In germline, CDR1 is MNHEY, CDR2 SVGAGI.